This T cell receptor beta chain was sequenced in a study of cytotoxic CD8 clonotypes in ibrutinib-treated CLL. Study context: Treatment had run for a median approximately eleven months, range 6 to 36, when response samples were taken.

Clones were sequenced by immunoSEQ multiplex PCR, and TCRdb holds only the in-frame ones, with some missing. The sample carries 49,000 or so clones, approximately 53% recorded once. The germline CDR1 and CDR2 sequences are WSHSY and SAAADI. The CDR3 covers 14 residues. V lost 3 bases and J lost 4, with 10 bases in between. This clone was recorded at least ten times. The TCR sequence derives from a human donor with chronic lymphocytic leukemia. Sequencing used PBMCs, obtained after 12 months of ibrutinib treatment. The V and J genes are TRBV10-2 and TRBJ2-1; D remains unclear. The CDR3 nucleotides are TGCGCCAGCAGTGAACCTAGTACGTACAATGAGCAGTTCTTC. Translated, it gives CASSEPSTYNEQFF.